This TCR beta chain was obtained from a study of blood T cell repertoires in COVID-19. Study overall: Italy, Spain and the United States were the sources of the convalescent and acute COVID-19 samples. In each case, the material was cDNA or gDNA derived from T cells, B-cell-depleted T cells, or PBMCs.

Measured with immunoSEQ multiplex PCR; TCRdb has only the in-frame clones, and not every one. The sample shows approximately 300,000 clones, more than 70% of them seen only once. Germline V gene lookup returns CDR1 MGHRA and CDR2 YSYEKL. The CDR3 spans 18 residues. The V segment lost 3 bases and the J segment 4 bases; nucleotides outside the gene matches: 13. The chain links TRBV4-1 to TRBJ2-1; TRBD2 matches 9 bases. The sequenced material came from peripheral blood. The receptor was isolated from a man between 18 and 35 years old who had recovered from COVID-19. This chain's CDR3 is CASSHPPHPGLAYNEQFF. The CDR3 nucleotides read TGCGCCAGCAGCCACCCCCCCCACCCGGGACTAGCATACAATGAGCAGTTCTTC.